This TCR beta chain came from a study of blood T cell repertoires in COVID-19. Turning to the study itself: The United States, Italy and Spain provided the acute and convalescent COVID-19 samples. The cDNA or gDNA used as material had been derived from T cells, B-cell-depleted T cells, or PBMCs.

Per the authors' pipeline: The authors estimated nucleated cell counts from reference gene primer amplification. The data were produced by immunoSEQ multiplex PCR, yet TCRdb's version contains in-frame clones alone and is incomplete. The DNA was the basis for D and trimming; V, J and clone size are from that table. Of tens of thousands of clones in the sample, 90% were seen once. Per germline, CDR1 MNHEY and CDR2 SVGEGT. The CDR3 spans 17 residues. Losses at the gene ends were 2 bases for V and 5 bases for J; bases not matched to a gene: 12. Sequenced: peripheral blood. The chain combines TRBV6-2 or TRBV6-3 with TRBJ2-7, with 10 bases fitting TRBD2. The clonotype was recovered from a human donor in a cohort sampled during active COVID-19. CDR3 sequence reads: CASSYPLGLAEQDEQYF. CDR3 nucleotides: TGTGCCAGCAGTTACCCCTTAGGACTAGCGGAGCAGGACGAGCAGTACTTC.